The 25 T cell receptor beta chains presented below share a single source sample, sequenced in a study of spatial heterogeneity in lung cancer. General study results and limits: It was found that expanded intratumoral alpha and beta TCR counts tracked tumor mutation counts.

The time point: sample taken at primary tumor resection. No antigen is known for these receptors. One entry per CDR3 protein results from TCRdb running MiXCR on the 5' RACE reads. The repertoire holds thousands of distinct CDR3 sequences, around an eighth seen once, with around 15% in the top ten. The material sequenced was lung tumor tissue, taken at surgery. Every receptor here comes from a male donor with early-stage non-small cell lung cancer.

This clonotype was detected many times. V is TRBV2 and J is TRBJ2-2, with TRBD2 identical over 11 bases. This CDR3 region has 15 residues. The J segment lost 4 bases and the V segment lost 4 bases, leaving 2 bases of the junction unmatched. Germline lookup yields CDR1 SNHLY and CDR2 FYNNEI. The CDR3 coding sequence is TGTGCCAGCAGTGGTAGCGGGAGGGGCACCGGGGAGCTGTTTTTT. This codes for CASSGSGRGTGELFF.

This clonotype was recorded many times. The chain uses TRBV29-1 and TRBJ1-1; a possible D gene is TRBD1 (6 bases). Looked up from germline, CDR1 is SQVTM and CDR2 is ANQGSEA. CDR3 length: 14 residues. The CDR3 spells CSGGPKTLNTEAFF. CDR3 sequence (DNA): TGCAGTGGGGGCCCAAAAACACTGAACACTGAAGCTTTCTTT.

In its sample, this clonotype is medium-sized (0.01 to 0.1%). The V gene is TRBV28, the J gene TRBJ2-6, with TRBD1 matching 10 bases. The V and J ends lost 4 bases and 3 bases, in that order; junction bases with no gene match: 6. The V gene's germline CDR1 is MDHEN and CDR2 SYDVKM. The CDR3 loop spans 17 amino acids. The CDR3 DNA follows: TGTGCCAGCAGTTCGGGACAGGGGAAGGTTGGGGCCAACGTCCTGACTTTC. It encodes CASSSGQGKVGANVLTF.

There are many counts of this clonotype. The J gene is TRBJ1-1, the V gene TRBV10-3; TRBD1 agrees at 10 bases. There are 12 residues in the CDR3. CDR1 ENHRY and CDR2 SYGVKD come from the germline V gene. With 10 bases clipped from V and 3 bases from J, the junction kept 2 bases outside the gene matches. CDR3 coding DNA: TGTGCCACTGGGACAGGGGACACTGAAGCTTTCTTT. Translation gives CATGTGDTEAFF.

This clonotype was counted many times. CDR3 nucleotides: TGCGCCAGCAGCCAAGATGGGGGGCTGGGGAGGGGTATCGATGAGCAGTTCTTC. It is translated as CASSQDGGLGRGIDEQFF. The chain is built from TRBV4-1 and TRBJ2-1; TRBD2 might be the D (7 bases). The germline V and J ends were trimmed by 0 bases and 8 bases, with 23 bases remaining between them. The germline V gene encodes CDR1 MGHRA and CDR2 YSYEKL. This CDR3 comprises 18 residues.

This clonotype was picked up many times. J is TRBJ2-7 and V is TRBV9; D is perhaps TRBD1 or TRBD2 (5 bases each). CDR1 SGDLS and CDR2 YYNGEE come from the germline V gene. The CDR3 runs to 15 residues. V was clipped by 3 bases and J by 9 bases, with 22 bases between them. DNA for the CDR3: TGTGCCAGCAGCGCTGGGACGGAGGCCTCTACGGGGCAGTACTTC. It translates to CASSAGTEASTGQYF. Using reference TRBV9 and TRBJ2-7 for the parts outside the CDR3, the full variable domain is DSGVTQTPKHLITATGQRVTLRCSPRSGDLSVYWYQQSLDQGLQFLIQYYNGEERAKGNILERFSAQQFPDLHSELNLSSLELGDSALYFCASSAGTEASTGQYFGPGTRLTVT.

Ten or more counts support this clonotype. The chain joins TRBV5-1 to TRBJ2-5, with D uncertain. The germline V gene encodes CDR1 SGHRS and CDR2 YFSETQ. This CDR3 has 13 amino acids. Trimming pared 0 bases from V and 5 bases from J, leaving 8 bases between. The CDR3 DNA is TGCGCCAGCAGCTTGGCTGCAGAGGAGACCCAGTACTTC. Translating gives CASSLAAEETQYF.

This clonotype appeared many times. This rearrangement joins TRBV2 to TRBJ2-3; possibly TRBD1 for D (6 bases). Deletions cut 7 bases from V and 2 bases from J, with 16 bases between. This CDR3 is built from 15 residues. Germline V CDR1 and CDR2: SNHLY, FYNNEI. The CDR3 spells CASMVYRDFTDTQYF. CDR3 DNA: TGTGCCAGCATGGTTTACAGGGATTTCACAGATACGCAGTATTTT.

At least ten counts were recorded for this clonotype. V is TRBV6-2 or TRBV6-3 and J is TRBJ2-1; D is ambiguous. Germline V gives CDR1 MNHEY, CDR2 SVGEGT. The CDR3 length is 14 residues. V was cut by 6 bases and J by 5 bases, with 14 bases left in between. CDR3 nucleotides: TGTGCCAGCAGCTCAAGTGTCGAGGACAATGAGCAGTTCTTC. Its translation: CASSSSVEDNEQFF.

This clonotype was counted ten times or more. The chain couples TRBV20-1 to TRBJ2-3; 13 nucleotides line up with TRBD2. Germline V lookup: CDR1 DFQATT, CDR2 SNEGSKA (reference sequence). The trim removed 6 bases at V and 1 base at J, leaving 4 bases unmatched. The CDR3 loop spans 15 amino acids. The CDR3 protein is CSAGGLAGGTDTQYF. CDR3 sequence (DNA): TGCAGTGCGGGAGGACTAGCGGGGGGCACAGATACGCAGTATTTT.

This chain links TRBV2 with TRBJ2-7; D uncertain. Trimming shortened V by 7 bases and J by 9 bases, and 16 bases separated the two germline ends. This CDR3 comprises 12 residues. Germline assignment: CDR1 SNHLY and CDR2 FYNNEI. CDR3 amino acids: CASIPSTTVQYF. The CDR3 DNA sequence: TGTGCCAGCATCCCTAGTACTACTGTGCAGTACTTC.

This clonotype was picked up many times. This chain uses TRBV29-1 with TRBJ2-1, with 10 bases fitting TRBD2. There are 14 residues in the CDR3. Germline V CDR1 and CDR2: SQVTM, ANQGSEA. V gave up 5 bases and J gave up 4 bases; unmatched junction bases: 5. Written as DNA, the CDR3 is TGCAGCGTTACGTCTAGCGGGAGATACAATGAGCAGTTCTTC. Translating it yields CSVTSSGRYNEQFF.

This clonotype has at least ten counts. This chain joins TRBV5-4 and TRBJ2-1; 10 bases map to TRBD2. The CDR3 is 15 residues long. V dropped 0 bases and J dropped 8; count of bases not matched to a gene: 5. The germline gives CDR1 SGHNT, CDR2 YYREEE (reference sequence). CDR3 in DNA: TGTGCCAGCAGCTTGGGTCTAGCGGGAGTAGATGAGCAGTTCTTC. Residues: CASSLGLAGVDEQFF.

This clonotype was counted a single time. The CDR3 coding sequence is TGTGCCAGCAGCCCAGGGGCGAGGGCTGAAGCTTTCTTT. The encoded protein is CASSPGARAEAFF. The chain recombines TRBV5-5 with TRBJ1-1; TRBD1 is a possible D gene (6 bases). CDR3 length equals 13 residues. Germline assignment: CDR1 SGHKS and CDR2 YYEKEE (reference sequence). V lost 4 bases to trimming and J lost 6 bases, with 13 bases between them.

This clonotype was seen at least ten times. The V gene is TRBV4-2, the J gene TRBJ2-2; 7 bases align to TRBD2. The CDR3 totals 16 residues. CDR1 and CDR2 (germline): LGHNA, YNFKEQ. Trimming took 2 bases from V and 1 from J; bases not matched to a gene: 4. The CDR3 protein is CASSQSLAQNTGELFF. CDR3 DNA: TGTGCCAGCAGCCAATCACTAGCGCAGAACACCGGGGAGCTGTTTTTT.

This clonotype was detected once. This rearrangement joins TRBV3-1 to TRBJ2-1; 9 bases fit TRBD2. Trimming at V came to 4 bases and at J to 0 bases, leaving 4 bases not matched to a gene. CDR1 and CDR2 from the germline V gene are LGHDT and YNNKEL (reference sequence). The CDR3 contains 16 residues. The CDR3 nucleotides read TGTGCCAGCAGCCTCAAGCGGGGGGACTCCTACAATGAGCAGTTCTTC. It yields the protein CASSLKRGDSYNEQFF.

At least ten counts were recorded for this clonotype. This sequence joins TRBV7-9 and TRBJ1-6; D is ambiguous. V was pared by 1 base and J by 0 bases, with 7 bases between. CDR1 and CDR2 (germline): SEHNR, FQNEAQ (reference sequence). The CDR3 totals 16 residues. CDR3 loop: CASSLGSSSYNSPLHF. The CDR3 bases are TGTGCCAGCAGCTTAGGATCTAGCTCCTATAATTCACCCCTCCACTTT.

At least ten counts were recorded for this clonotype. The chain recombines TRBV6-1 with TRBJ1-3, with a possible D match to TRBD1 (5 bases). V dropped 0 bases and J dropped 2 bases, with 11 bases sitting between them. CDR1 is MNHNS and CDR2 is SASEGT in the germline V gene. CDR3 length: 16 amino acids. The CDR3 here is CASSEARPGPGNTIYF. As DNA, the CDR3 is TGTGCCAGCAGTGAAGCGCGGCCGGGACCTGGAAACACCATATATTTT.

Ten or more counts support this clonotype. V and J are TRBV29-1 and TRBJ2-7, with 7 nucleotides matching TRBD1. The CDR3 contains 14 residues. Germline CDR1 is SQVTM and CDR2 is ANQGSEA. V was pared by 7 bases and J by 0 bases, with 9 bases of the junction left unmatched. CDR3 residues: CSAERQGTSYEQYF. The DNA of the CDR3 is TGCAGCGCAGAAAGACAGGGAACCTCCTACGAGCAGTACTTC.

This clonotype came up many times. The chain combines TRBV5-1 with TRBJ2-3; possible D gene TRBD1, 5 bases. CDR1 SGHRS and CDR2 YFSETQ come from the germline V gene. The CDR3 has 14 residues. V shed 3 bases and J shed 1 base, with 9 bases lying between them. Here the CDR3 DNA reads TGCGCCAGCAGCTCGCTCAGGGGCACAGATACGCAGTATTTT. The encoded protein is CASSSLRGTDTQYF. Full variable domain (rest looked up from reference TRBV5-1 and TRBJ2-3): KAGVTQTPRYLIKTRGQQVTLSCSPISGHRSVSWYQQTPGQGLQFLFEYFSETQRNKGNFPGRFSGRQFSNSRSEMNVSTLELGDSALYLCASSSLRGTDTQYFGPGTRLTVL.

The sample holds many counts of this clonotype. This chain links TRBV4-3 with TRBJ2-1; TRBD2 aligns across 9 bases. The length of the CDR3 is 14 residues. Germline loops: CDR1 LGHNA, CDR2 YSLEER. V gave up 1 base and J gave up 5 bases; unmatched junction bases: 0. The CDR3 loop is CASSQGLADNEQFF. The CDR3 DNA sequence: TGCGCCAGCAGCCAAGGACTAGCGGACAATGAGCAGTTCTTC.

Relative to its sample, this clonotype is medium-sized. V gene TRBV29-1 combines with J gene TRBJ2-5; 10 bases are a match to TRBD2. V was clipped by 4 bases and J by 4 bases; unmatched bases: 9. Per germline, CDR1 SQVTM and CDR2 ANQGSEA. The CDR3 runs 15 residues. The CDR3 nucleotides are TGCAGCGTTGCTTTCTCTAGCGGGAGCTCAGAGACCCAGTACTTC. Amino acid sequence: CSVAFSSGSSETQYF. Full variable domain (missing parts from reference TRBV29-1 and TRBJ2-5): SAVISQKPSRDICQRGTSLTIQCQVDSQVTMMFWYRQQPGQSLTLIATANQGSEATYESGFVIDKFPISRPNLTFSTLTVSNMSPEDSSIYLCSVAFSSGSSETQYFGPGTRLLVL.

This clonotype was detected many times. This chain links TRBV7-3 with TRBJ1-1; possibly TRBD1 for D (6 bases). The CDR3 is made up of 13 amino acids. Germline V lookup: CDR1 SGHTA, CDR2 FQGTGA. The V and J ends lost 5 bases and 5 bases respectively, with 12 bases between them. CDR3 sequence reads: CASSLRTDTEAFF. CDR3 DNA sequence: TGTGCCAGCAGCCTCCGGACAGATACTGAAGCTTTCTTT.

This clonotype was detected many times. This sequence joins TRBV11-2 and TRBJ2-3, with D perhaps matching TRBD1 (5 bases). The ends were cut back, 1 base at V and 4 bases at J, with 9 bases in the middle. The CDR3 consists of 14 residues. Germline assignment: CDR1 SGHAT and CDR2 FQNNGV. For the CDR3, the DNA is TGTGCCAGCAGCTTAGGTGGGGCGGCAGATACGCAGTATTTT. It yields the protein CASSLGGAADTQYF.

In this sample, this clonotype turned up many times. A junction boundary mismatches the germline segment, possibly from a read error. This chain uses TRBV7-7 with TRBJ2-5; 12 bases are a match to TRBD2. This CDR3 is built from 16 residues. Germline lookup yields CDR1 SSHAT and CDR2 FNYEAQ (reference sequence). CDR3 nucleotides: TGTGCTAGCAGCCTACTAGGGACTAGCGGGCAAGAGACCCAGTACTTC. It encodes CASSLLGTSGQETQYF.